The rows below give T cell receptor beta chains drawn from one sample of a study of vaccination effects on CD4 cells after COVID-19. The protocol was immunoSEQ multiplex PCR, while the TCRdb copy is restricted to in-frame clones and leaves out a portion. The sample consists of approximately 74,000 clones, about four fifths of them appearing once. These TCRs' antigens remain unknown. Sequences were derived from CD4+ T cells from PBMCs cultured with HCoV-NL63 spike peptides, sampled before COVID-19 vaccination. The receptors originated from a human donor who received a COVID-19 vaccine. Each CDR3 is given with its conserved first and last residue. D genes are given only for firm matches. Not all rows give a size; the values are once, few, many and, for expanded clones, a class.

v_call: TRBV9; d_call: TRBD1; j_call: TRBJ1-2; clone_size: few; cdr3_aa: CASSETLGQGDGYTF; cdr3_nt: TGTGCCAGCAGCGAGACCTTGGGACAGGGGGATGGCTACACCTTC
v_call: TRBV4-1; d_call: TRBD1; j_call: TRBJ1-5; clone_size: -; cdr3_aa: CASSHPSGQGTLNQPQHF; cdr3_nt: TGCGCCAGCAGCCATCCTTCGGGACAGGGGACCTTAAATCAGCCCCAGCATTTT
v_call: TRBV5-1; d_call: -; j_call: TRBJ2-5; clone_size: -; cdr3_aa: CASSFEVGTQYF; cdr3_nt: TGCGCCAGCAGCTTCGAGGTGGGGACCCAGTACTTC
v_call: TRBV6-5; d_call: TRBD2; j_call: TRBJ2-1; clone_size: -; cdr3_aa: CASSPNRGGKDEQFF; cdr3_nt: TGTGCCAGCAGTCCCAATCGGGGGGGCAAGGATGAGCAGTTCTTC
v_call: TRBV6-5; d_call: TRBD1; j_call: TRBJ2-5; clone_size: -; cdr3_aa: CASRKGAPGETQYF; cdr3_nt: TGTGCCAGCAGGAAGGGGGCACCGGGGGAGACCCAGTACTTC
v_call: TRBV6-6; d_call: -; j_call: TRBJ1-6; clone_size: -; cdr3_aa: CASSPGSYNSPLHF; cdr3_nt: TGTGCCAGCAGTCCAGGCTCCTATAATTCACCCCTCCACTTT
v_call: TRBV5-4; d_call: TRBD2; j_call: TRBJ2-3; clone_size: -; cdr3_aa: CASSLAPSGPQEYF; cdr3_nt: TGTGCCAGCAGCTTGGCGCCTAGCGGGCCTCAGGAGTATTTT
v_call: TRBV6-6; d_call: -; j_call: TRBJ1-1; clone_size: -; cdr3_aa: CASSYPRDKLNTEAFF; cdr3_nt: TGTGCCAGCAGTTACCCCCGGGACAAACTGAACACTGAAGCTTTCTTT
v_call: TRBV19; d_call: TRBD1; j_call: TRBJ1-3; clone_size: -; cdr3_aa: CASTPQTGGRNTIYF; cdr3_nt: TGTGCCAGTACCCCCCAGACAGGGGGCAGAAACACCATATATTTT
v_call: TRBV12-3/TRBV12-4; d_call: -; j_call: TRBJ1-2; clone_size: -; cdr3_aa: CASRTRGGYTF; cdr3_nt: TGTGCCAGCAGGACGAGGGGCGGCTACACCTTC
v_call: TRBV18; d_call: TRBD1; j_call: TRBJ1-4; clone_size: -; cdr3_aa: CASSLDQGAINEKLFF; cdr3_nt: TGTGCCAGCTCACTCGACCAGGGGGCGATTAATGAAAAACTGTTTTTT
v_call: TRBV4-1; d_call: -; j_call: TRBJ1-4; clone_size: once; cdr3_aa: CASSQYSDPTNEKLFF; cdr3_nt: TGCGCCAGCAGCCAGTACAGTGATCCAACTAATGAAAAACTGTTTTTT
v_call: TRBV30; d_call: -; j_call: TRBJ1-1; clone_size: few; cdr3_aa: CAWARVTEAFF; cdr3_nt: TGTGCCTGGGCCAGGGTGACTGAAGCTTTCTTT
v_call: TRBV27; d_call: TRBD1; j_call: TRBJ1-2; clone_size: -; cdr3_aa: CASSLQQGDGYTF; cdr3_nt: TGTGCCAGCAGTTTACAACAGGGGGATGGCTACACCTTC
v_call: TRBV18; d_call: -; j_call: TRBJ2-4; clone_size: -; cdr3_aa: CASSLTRGLENIQYF; cdr3_nt: TGTGCCAGCTCACTTACTCGGGGGCTAGAAAACATTCAGTACTTC
v_call: TRBV29-1; d_call: -; j_call: TRBJ1-2; clone_size: -; cdr3_aa: CSVPSSRYGYTF; cdr3_nt: TGCAGCGTTCCAAGCTCTAGGTATGGCTACACCTTC
v_call: TRBV12-3/TRBV12-4; d_call: -; j_call: TRBJ2-1; clone_size: once; cdr3_aa: CASGTSSYNEQFF; cdr3_nt: TGTGCCAGCGGGACGAGCTCCTACAATGAGCAGTTCTTC
v_call: TRBV6-5; d_call: -; j_call: TRBJ2-3; clone_size: -; cdr3_aa: CASSFSWGTDTQYF; cdr3_nt: TGTGCCAGCAGTTTTAGCTGGGGGACAGATACGCAGTATTTT
v_call: TRBV9; d_call: -; j_call: TRBJ2-3; clone_size: -; cdr3_aa: CASSVVGFTDTQYF; cdr3_nt: TGTGCCAGCAGCGTAGTGGGATTCACAGATACGCAGTATTTT
v_call: TRBV7-3; d_call: -; j_call: TRBJ1-1; clone_size: -; cdr3_aa: CASSLRQGTEAFF; cdr3_nt: TGTGCCAGCAGCTTACGCCAGGGCACTGAAGCTTTCTTT
v_call: TRBV6-5; d_call: -; j_call: TRBJ1-2; clone_size: few; cdr3_aa: CASSQEINYGYTF; cdr3_nt: TGTGCCAGCAGCCAGGAAATTAACTATGGCTACACCTTC
v_call: TRBV27; d_call: -; j_call: TRBJ1-1; clone_size: -; cdr3_aa: CASAGRNTEAFF; cdr3_nt: TGTGCCAGCGCGGGGCGGAACACTGAAGCTTTCTTT
v_call: TRBV19; d_call: -; j_call: TRBJ1-1; clone_size: -; cdr3_aa: CASNGQFSTEAFF; cdr3_nt: TGTGCCAGTAATGGACAGTTCAGCACTGAAGCTTTCTTT
v_call: TRBV18; d_call: -; j_call: TRBJ1-4; clone_size: -; cdr3_aa: CASSPLRPDNEKLFF; cdr3_nt: TGTGCCAGCTCACCACTCCGTCCGGATAATGAAAAACTGTTTTTT
v_call: TRBV9; d_call: TRBD1; j_call: TRBJ1-1; clone_size: -; cdr3_aa: CASSVGRGLSTEAFF; cdr3_nt: TGTGCCAGCAGCGTAGGCAGGGGGCTGAGCACTGAAGCTTTCTTT
v_call: TRBV6-5; d_call: -; j_call: TRBJ2-5; clone_size: -; cdr3_aa: CASSYPGVETQYF; cdr3_nt: TGTGCCAGCAGTTACCCGGGCGTGGAGACCCAGTACTTC
v_call: TRBV7-3; d_call: -; j_call: TRBJ2-3; clone_size: -; cdr3_aa: CASSLTPLVGTPDTQYF; cdr3_nt: TGTGCCAGCAGCTTAACTCCGTTAGTGGGGACTCCAGATACGCAGTATTTT
v_call: TRBV7-2; d_call: -; j_call: TRBJ1-1; clone_size: -; cdr3_aa: CASSSDRNTEAFF; cdr3_nt: TGTGCCAGCAGCTCCGACAGGAACACTGAAGCTTTCTTT
v_call: TRBV5-1; d_call: TRBD1; j_call: TRBJ1-1; clone_size: -; cdr3_aa: CASSSYLQGENTEAFF; cdr3_nt: TGCGCCAGCAGCTCGTACCTACAGGGGGAGAACACTGAAGCTTTCTTT
v_call: TRBV28; d_call: -; j_call: TRBJ2-3; clone_size: -; cdr3_aa: CASRGTGGPGTDTQYF; cdr3_nt: TGTGCCAGCAGGGGTACGGGCGGTCCAGGCACAGATACGCAGTATTTT
v_call: TRBV2; d_call: TRBD1; j_call: TRBJ1-1; clone_size: -; cdr3_aa: CASSHGTGNTEAFF; cdr3_nt: TGTGCCAGCAGTCACGGGACAGGGAATACTGAAGCTTTCTTT
v_call: TRBV5-4; d_call: -; j_call: TRBJ2-4; clone_size: few; cdr3_aa: CASTPDSKNIQYF; cdr3_nt: TGTGCCAGCACCCCGGACAGCAAAAACATTCAGTACTTC
v_call: TRBV24-1; d_call: TRBD1; j_call: TRBJ2-3; clone_size: -; cdr3_aa: CATSEPQGVKPDTQYF; cdr3_nt: TGTGCCACCAGTGAGCCACAGGGGGTAAAACCAGATACGCAGTATTTT
v_call: TRBV18; d_call: TRBD1; j_call: TRBJ1-3; clone_size: -; cdr3_aa: CASSSLGQGSGNTIYF; cdr3_nt: TGTGCCAGCTCAAGTTTGGGACAGGGGTCCGGAAACACCATATATTTT
v_call: TRBV19; d_call: -; j_call: TRBJ2-5; clone_size: -; cdr3_aa: CASSLRGSEETQYF; cdr3_nt: TGTGCCAGTAGTCTACGGGGTTCGGAAGAGACCCAGTACTTC
v_call: TRBV18; d_call: -; j_call: TRBJ1-1; clone_size: -; cdr3_aa: CASSSTENTEAFF; cdr3_nt: TGTGCCAGCTCATCGACAGAGAACACTGAAGCTTTCTTT
v_call: TRBV18; d_call: -; j_call: TRBJ2-2; clone_size: -; cdr3_aa: CASSPEDLGVWNTGELFF; cdr3_nt: TGTGCCAGCTCACCTGAGGACCTAGGAGTATGGAACACCGGGGAGCTGTTTTTT
v_call: TRBV6-5; d_call: -; j_call: TRBJ2-5; clone_size: -; cdr3_aa: CASSYAGRGLRETQYF; cdr3_nt: TGTGCCAGCAGTTACGCCGGGAGGGGGCTAAGGGAGACCCAGTACTTC
v_call: TRBV5-6; d_call: -; j_call: TRBJ2-6; clone_size: -; cdr3_aa: CASSQGFAGANVLTF; cdr3_nt: TGTGCCAGCAGCCAGGGGTTCGCTGGGGCCAACGTCCTGACTTTC
v_call: TRBV3-1/TRBV3-2; d_call: -; j_call: TRBJ2-1; clone_size: few; cdr3_aa: CASSRTDNEQFF; cdr3_nt: TGTGCCAGCAGTCGAACCGACAATGAGCAGTTCTTC
v_call: TRBV19; d_call: -; j_call: TRBJ2-5; clone_size: -; cdr3_aa: CASTGRVGETQYF; cdr3_nt: TGTGCCAGTACGGGCAGGGTAGGGGAGACCCAGTACTTC
v_call: TRBV19; d_call: -; j_call: TRBJ2-4; clone_size: -; cdr3_aa: CASSSGALAKNIQYF; cdr3_nt: TGTGCCAGTAGTAGTGGGGCGTTAGCCAAAAACATTCAGTACTTC